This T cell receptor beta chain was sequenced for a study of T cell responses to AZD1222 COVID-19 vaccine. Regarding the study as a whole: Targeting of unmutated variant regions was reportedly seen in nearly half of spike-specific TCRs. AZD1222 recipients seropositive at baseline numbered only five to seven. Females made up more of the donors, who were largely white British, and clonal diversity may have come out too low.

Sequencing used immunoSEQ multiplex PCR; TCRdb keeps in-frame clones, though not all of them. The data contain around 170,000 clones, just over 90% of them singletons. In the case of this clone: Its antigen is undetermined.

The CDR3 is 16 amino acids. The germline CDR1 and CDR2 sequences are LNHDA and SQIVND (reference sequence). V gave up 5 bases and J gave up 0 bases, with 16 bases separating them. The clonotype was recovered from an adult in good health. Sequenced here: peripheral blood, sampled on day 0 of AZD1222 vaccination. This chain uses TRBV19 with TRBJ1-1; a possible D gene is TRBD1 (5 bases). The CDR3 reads CASSRQGELMNTEAFF. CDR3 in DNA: TGTGCCAGTAGTCGCCAGGGAGAGTTAATGAACACTGAAGCTTTCTTT.